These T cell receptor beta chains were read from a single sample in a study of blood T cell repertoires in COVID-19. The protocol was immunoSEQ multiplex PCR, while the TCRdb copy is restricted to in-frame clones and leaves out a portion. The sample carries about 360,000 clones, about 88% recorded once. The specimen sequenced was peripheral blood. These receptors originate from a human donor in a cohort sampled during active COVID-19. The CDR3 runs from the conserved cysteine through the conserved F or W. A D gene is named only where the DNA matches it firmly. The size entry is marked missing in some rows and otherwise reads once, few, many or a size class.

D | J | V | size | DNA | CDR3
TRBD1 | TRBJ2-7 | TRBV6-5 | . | TGTGCCAGCAGAGGACAGGAACTCTACGAGCAGTACTTC | CASRGQELYEQYF
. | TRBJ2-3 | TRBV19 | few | TGTGCCAGTAGTATAGACCAGAACACAGATACGCAGTATTTT | CASSIDQNTDTQYF
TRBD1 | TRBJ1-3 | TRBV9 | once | TGTGCCAGCAGCGCGGGACAGGGATACGGAAACACCATATATTTT | CASSAGQGYGNTIYF
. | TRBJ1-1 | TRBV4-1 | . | TGCGCCAGCAGCCCCGGGACATCGCGCACTGAAGCTTTCTTT | CASSPGTSRTEAFF
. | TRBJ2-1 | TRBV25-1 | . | TGTGCCAGCAGTGAAAAATATACAGGGACCCCCTACAATGAGCAGTTCTTC | CASSEKYTGTPYNEQFF
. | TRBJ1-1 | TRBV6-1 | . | TGTGCCAGCAGTGACGGGACCTACGGAGGGAGGGGGAACACTGAAGCTTTCTTT | CASSDGTYGGRGNTEAFF
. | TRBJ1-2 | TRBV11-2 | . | TGTGCCAGCAGCCAAGGGCGGGGAGGCTACACCTTC | CASSQGRGGYTF
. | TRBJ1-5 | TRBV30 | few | TGTGCCTGGAATTTAGGACTTCCCCATCAGCCCCAGCATTTT | CAWNLGLPHQPQHF
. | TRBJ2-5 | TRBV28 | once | TGTGCCAGCAGTTTATGGCCTCTAGGGGGACAAGAGACCCAGTACTTC | CASSLWPLGGQETQYF
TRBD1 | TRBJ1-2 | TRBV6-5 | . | TGTGCCAGCGGAAACCGGGACAGGGTAGATGGCTACACCTTC | CASGNRDRVDGYTF
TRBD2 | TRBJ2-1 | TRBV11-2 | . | TGTGCCAGCAGCTTAGTGGTCGGGGAGGCGGGGGTTGGAAATGAGCAGTTCTTC | CASSLVVGEAGVGNEQFF
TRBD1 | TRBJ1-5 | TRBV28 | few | TGTGCCAGCAGTGGGGGACAGGGCGGGTGGCAGCCCCAGCATTTT | CASSGGQGGWQPQHF
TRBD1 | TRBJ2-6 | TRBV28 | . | TGTGCCAGCAGTTTAATCCAGGGGGCTGGGGCTCTCTCTGGGGCCAACGTCCTGACTTTC | CASSLIQGAGALSGANVLTF
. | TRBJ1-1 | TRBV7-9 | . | TGTGCCAGCAGCTTAGCCCGGGGGGGGCTGAGCACTGAAGCTTTCTTT | CASSLARGGLSTEAFF
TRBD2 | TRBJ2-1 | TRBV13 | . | TGTGCCAGCAGCGTAGGACTAGCGGGGACCACCGCTCACTTTTACAATGAGCAGTTCTTC | CASSVGLAGTTAHFYNEQFF
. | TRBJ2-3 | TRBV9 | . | TGTGCCAGCAGCTCTAGCACAGATACGCAGTATTTT | CASSSSTDTQYF
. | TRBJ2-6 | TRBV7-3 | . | TGTGCCAGCAGCTTCGCTTTTGCGGGCTCTGGGGCCAACGTCCTGACTTTC | CASSFAFAGSGANVLTF
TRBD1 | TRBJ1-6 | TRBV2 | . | TGTGCCAGCACAGGGACAGCTAATTCACCCCTCCACTTT | CASTGTANSPLHF
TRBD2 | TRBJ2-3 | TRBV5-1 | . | TGCGCCAGCAGCTACGAAGCGGGAGGGCCAGATACGCAGTATTTT | CASSYEAGGPDTQYF
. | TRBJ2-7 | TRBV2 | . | TGTGCCAGCAGTGAGGGCACACCTCAGAACGAGCAGTACTTC | CASSEGTPQNEQYF
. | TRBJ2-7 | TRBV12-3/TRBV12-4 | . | TGTGCCAGCAGCCTTAGCGCCTCCTACGAGCAGTACTTC | CASSLSASYEQYF
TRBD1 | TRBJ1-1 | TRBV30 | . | TGTGCCTGGCAGGACAGGGGGCGGTTCACTGAAGCTTTCTTT | CAWQDRGRFTEAFF
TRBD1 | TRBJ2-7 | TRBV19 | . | TGTGCCAGTAGCGCGGACAGGGGGCCTACCTACGAGCAGTACTTC | CASSADRGPTYEQYF
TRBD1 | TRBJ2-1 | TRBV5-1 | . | TGCGCCAGCAGCCTCTGGACAGGGGCCTACAATGAGCAGTTCTTC | CASSLWTGAYNEQFF
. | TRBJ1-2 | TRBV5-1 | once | TGCGCCAGCAGCTCGACACAGGGACGGCTCGGCGGCTACACCTTC | CASSSTQGRLGGYTF
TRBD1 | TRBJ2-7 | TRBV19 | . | TGTGCCAGTAGTACGGGACAGGGGCGCGAGCAGTACTTC | CASSTGQGREQYF
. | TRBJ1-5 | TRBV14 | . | TGTGCCAGCAGCCAAGGGGCAGGACAGCCCCAGCATTTT | CASSQGAGQPQHF
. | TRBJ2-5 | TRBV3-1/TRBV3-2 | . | TGTGCCAGCAGCCAAGATCGGTCCCAGGGGATAAGGAAGACCCAGTACTTC | CASSQDRSQGIRKTQYF
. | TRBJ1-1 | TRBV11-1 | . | TGTGCCAGCAGCTCGGGACTCCTGGACTCGAACACTGAAGCTTTCTTT | CASSSGLLDSNTEAFF
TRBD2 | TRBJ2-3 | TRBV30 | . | TGTGCCTGGATAGAAGCGGGAGGAGAGGATACGCAGTATTTT | CAWIEAGGEDTQYF
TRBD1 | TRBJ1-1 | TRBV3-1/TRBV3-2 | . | TGTGCCAGCAGCCAAGGGACAGGGACTGAAGCTTTCTTT | CASSQGTGTEAFF
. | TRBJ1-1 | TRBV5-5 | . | TGTGCCAGCAGCTCGAGGACAGCTAACACTGAAGCTTTCTTT | CASSSRTANTEAFF
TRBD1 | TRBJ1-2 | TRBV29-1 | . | TGCAGCGCCGTCCAAGACAGGGCACGGGGCTACACCTTC | CSAVQDRARGYTF
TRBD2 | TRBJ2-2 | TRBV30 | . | TGTGCCTCTGGGACTATCGACACCGGGGAGCTGTTTTTT | CASGTIDTGELFF
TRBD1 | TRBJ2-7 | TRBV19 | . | TGTGCCAGTGGGACAGGGCTTTTGTACTTC | CASGTGLLYF
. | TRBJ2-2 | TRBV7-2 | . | TGTGCCAGCAGCTTCAGGGATTCCGGGGAGCTGTTTTTT | CASSFRDSGELFF
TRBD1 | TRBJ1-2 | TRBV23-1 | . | TGCGCCAGCAGTCAATCCGGGACAGGGTATGGCTACACCTTC | CASSQSGTGYGYTF
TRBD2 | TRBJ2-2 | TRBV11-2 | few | TGTGCCAGCAGCTTAGGGTCAAGCGGGAGGGACACCGGGGAGCTGTTTTTT | CASSLGSSGRDTGELFF
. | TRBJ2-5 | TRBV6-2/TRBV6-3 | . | TGTGCCAGCAGTTCCCGGGATACGGAGACCCAGTACTTC | CASSSRDTETQYF
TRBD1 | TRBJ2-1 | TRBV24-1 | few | TGTGCCACCCGACAGGGCGATGAGCAGTTCTTC | CATRQGDEQFF
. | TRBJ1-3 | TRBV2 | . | TGTGCCAGCGCGTTCAGGGGATCCGGAAACACCATATATTTT | CASAFRGSGNTIYF
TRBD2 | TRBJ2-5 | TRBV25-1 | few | TGTGCCAGCAGGGACAAGCTAGCGGGAGGCGCACACTTC | CASRDKLAGGAHF
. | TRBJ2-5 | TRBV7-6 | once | TGTGCCAGCAGCCCCAGGGGAGGGGAGACCCAGTACTTC | CASSPRGGETQYF
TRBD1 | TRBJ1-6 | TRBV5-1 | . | TGCGCCAGCAGCCCGAGACAGGGGAGGGTTAATTCACCCCTCCACTTT | CASSPRQGRVNSPLHF
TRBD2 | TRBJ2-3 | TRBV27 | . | TGTGCCAGCAGCGAATTTAGCGGGGGGTACACAGATACGCAGTATTTT | CASSEFSGGYTDTQYF
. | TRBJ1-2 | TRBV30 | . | TGTGCCTGGAGTGGTGGGGGCGACTATGGCTACACCTTC | CAWSGGGDYGYTF
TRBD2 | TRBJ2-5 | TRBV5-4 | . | TGTGCCAGCAGCTTGCGTTTTCAGCGGGGTGCGGAGACCCAGTACTTC | CASSLRFQRGAETQYF
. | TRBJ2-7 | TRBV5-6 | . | TGTGCCAGCAGCTTGGGTCCCGGAGTCCCCGAGCAGTACTTC | CASSLGPGVPEQYF
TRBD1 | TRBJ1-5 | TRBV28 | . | TGTGCCAGCAGTTTAGAGCAGGGGGCCTTTCAGCCCCAGCATTTT | CASSLEQGAFQPQHF
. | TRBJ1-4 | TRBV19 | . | TGTGCCAGTAGCCCCAGGGTGGAAAAACTGTTTTTT | CASSPRVEKLFF
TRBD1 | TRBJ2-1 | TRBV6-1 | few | TGTGCCAGCAGTGAACAGACAGGGTATGGTCACAATGAGCAGTTCTTC | CASSEQTGYGHNEQFF
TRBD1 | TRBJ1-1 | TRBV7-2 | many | TGTGCCAGCAGCTTAGTAGGGAACAGGGGAGGTACTGAAGCTTTCTTT | CASSLVGNRGGTEAFF
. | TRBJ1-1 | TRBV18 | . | TGTGCCAGCTCATCCCGGGTTCGAATGAACACTGAAGCTTTCTTT | CASSSRVRMNTEAFF